A single sample is the source of the 28 T cell receptor beta chains below, sequenced in a study of shared clonotypes between healthy human individuals (TCRdb year 2020). CD8 naive samples were CD45RO-negative cells positively selected for CCR7, giving a CD45RA+CCR7+ population that excluded TemRA cells. Library prep was done by the immunoSEQ multiplex PCR assay. The table comes from immuneACCESS by way of TCRdb, which keeps in-frame sequences with V and J called. Part of the clones is missing from these tables; in studies checked, under half for an unresolved V gene and the rest for unknown reasons. The sample table shows around 1.9 million clones, and about 93% are seen once. Under 2% of the sample lies in the top ten. What was sequenced was naive CD8+ T cells from PBMCs. According to the study, the label for this sample's cell subset or site signals: CD45RA+CCR7+. The receptors were gathered from a man aged 18 to 29 in good health. Some clones in this sample may be carry-over from other donors' samples.

The chain links TRBV27 to TRBJ2-7; D might be TRBD1 or TRBD2, each matching 5 bases. V was pared by 2 bases and J by 3 bases, with 17 bases between. CDR3 size: 16 residues. Germline CDR1 is MNHEY and CDR2 is SMNVEV (reference sequence). Here the CDR3 DNA reads TGTGCCAGCAGTTTAGTGGGGGACGGCGGCTTCTACGAGCAGTACTTC. Protein: CASSLVGDGGFYEQYF.

On this clone: Different DNA sequences within this sample yield the same CDR3. This chain connects TRBV7-9 to TRBJ2-7; tentatively, D is TRBD2 (5 bases). Trimming pared 1 base from V and 0 bases from J, leaving 7 bases between. This CDR3 contains 14 residues. Germline loops: CDR1 SEHNR, CDR2 FQNEAQ (reference sequence). CDR3 DNA: TGTGCCAGCAGCTTAGTCGGGAACTCCTACGAGCAGTACTTC. As protein: CASSLVGNSYEQYF.

This clone was detected once. A read error may produce the germline difference seen at one junction end. The rearrangement uses TRBV7-9 and TRBJ2-1; D possibly uses TRBD1 or TRBD2 (5 bases each). From germline, CDR1 is SEHNR and CDR2 FQNEAQ (reference sequence). CDR3 length: 19 residues. The CDR3 DNA is TGTGCCAGCAGCCTAGCCATTCTATCCGGGACCGAAGCCTACAATGAGCAGTTCTTC. Amino acid sequence: CASSLAILSGTEAYNEQFF.

This clone occurred once. The J gene is TRBJ2-3, the V gene TRBV18; D remains unclear. V lost 2 bases to trimming and J lost 0 bases, with 12 bases between them. CDR3 size: 16 residues. From germline, CDR1 is KGHSH and CDR2 LQKENI. The CDR3 DNA follows: TGTGCCAGCTCACCATTATCCGGGCAAAGCACAGATACGCAGTATTTT. This sequence encodes CASSPLSGQSTDTQYF.

This clone was detected once. V gene TRBV27 combines with J gene TRBJ1-2, with TRBD1 matching 9 bases. The CDR3 has 16 amino acids. V was pared by 4 bases and J by 5 bases, with 11 bases of the junction left unmatched. Germline V CDR1 and CDR2: MNHEY, SMNVEV (reference sequence). CDR3 protein: CASSSLGQGFLYGYTF. CDR3 nucleotides: TGTGCCAGCAGTTCCCTGGGACAGGGTTTTCTTTATGGCTACACCTTC.

The rearrangement uses TRBV30 and TRBJ2-1; 10 nucleotides agree with TRBD2. V trimming: 0 bases; J trimming: 8 bases; junction bases outside the gene matches: 7. Germline V lookup: CDR1 GTSNPN, CDR2 SVGIG (reference sequence). The CDR3 length is 15 residues. Written as DNA, the CDR3 is TGTGCCTGGAGTGTAGAGCTAGCGGGAGTATATGAGCAGTTCTTC. This sequence encodes CAWSVELAGVYEQFF.

The gene calls are TRBV2 and TRBJ2-3, with D perhaps matching TRBD1 (5 bases). The germline gives CDR1 SNHLY, CDR2 FYNNEI. The V and J ends lost 2 bases and 0 bases respectively, with 15 bases between them. The CDR3 extends over 17 amino acids. The DNA of the CDR3 is TGTGCCAGCAGTGAAAGGGGCAGAGCCCCTAGCACAGATACGCAGTATTTT. It is translated as CASSERGRAPSTDTQYF.

This chain links TRBV4-2 with TRBJ2-7; TRBD1 or TRBD2 may be the D gene (5 bases each). Trimming shortened V by 1 base and J by 0 bases, and 19 bases separated the two germline ends. This CDR3 contains 18 residues. CDR1 is LGHNA and CDR2 is YNFKEQ in the germline V gene. CDR3 protein: CASSQATISGRVSYEQYF. CDR3 nucleotide sequence: TGTGCCAGCAGCCAAGCGACCATTTCGGGACGGGTCTCCTACGAGCAGTACTTC.

With respect to this clone: Within the sample, other DNA sequences also encode this same CDR3. The V gene is TRBV27, the J gene TRBJ2-1, with TRBD2 matching 10 bases. The CDR3 sequence is 15 residues long. Looked up from germline, CDR1 is MNHEY and CDR2 is SMNVEV (reference sequence). Trimming removed 1 base from V and 6 bases from J; junction bases left unmatched: 3. CDR3 region: CASSLLAGGGNEQFF. CDR3 nucleotides: TGTGCCAGCAGTTTATTAGCGGGAGGCGGCAATGAGCAGTTCTTC.

This clone was found once. The rearrangement uses TRBV19 and TRBJ2-7; D unclear. Trimming took 4 bases from V and 7 from J, leaving 14 bases between them. This CDR3 region has 13 residues. Looked up from germline, CDR1 is LNHDA and CDR2 is SQIVND (reference sequence). The CDR3 here is CASSNPTLGEQYF. The CDR3 nucleotides read TGTGCCAGTAGTAACCCCACGCTGGGAGAGCAGTACTTC.

This sequence joins TRBV7-3 and TRBJ2-3; possibly TRBD1 for D (5 bases). Per the germline V gene, CDR1 is SGHTA and CDR2 is FQGTGA. Trimming removed 5 bases at V and 5 bases at J, with 14 bases between. The CDR3 is made up of 14 amino acids. The CDR3 reads CASSATGFRDTQYF. The CDR3 region has the DNA TGTGCCAGCAGCGCAACAGGTTTCCGAGATACGCAGTATTTT.

The rearrangement uses TRBV9 and TRBJ2-2; D might be TRBD2 (5 bases). Trimming removed 3 bases from V and 3 bases from J, with 12 bases in between. CDR3 size: 15 residues. Germline V gives CDR1 SGDLS, CDR2 YYNGEE. CDR3 in amino acids: CASSGRTGYTGELFF. DNA of the CDR3: TGTGCCAGCAGCGGACGGACGGGGTACACCGGGGAGCTGTTTTTT.

The chain recombines TRBV7-9 with TRBJ2-2, with D unresolved. Germline CDR1 reads SEHNR; CDR2 reads FQNEAQ (reference sequence). There are 13 residues in the CDR3. The V and J ends lost 10 bases and 4 bases respectively, with 13 bases between them. CDR3: CATVGWGTGELFF. The CDR3, as DNA: TGTGCCACCGTCGGGTGGGGCACCGGGGAGCTGTTTTTT. The full variable domain, rest sourced from reference TRBV7-9 and TRBJ2-2, is DTGVSQNPRHKITKRGQNVTFRCDPISEHNRLYWYRQTLGQGPEFLTYFQNEAQLEKSRLLSDRFSAERPKGSFSTLEIQRTEQGDSAMYLCATVGWGTGELFFGEGSRLTVL.

The chain recombines TRBV7-8 with TRBJ1-5, with D unclear. Germline-derived CDR1 and CDR2 are SGHVS and FQNEAQ. The CDR3 covers 12 residues. The V gene lost 5 bases and the J gene lost 5 bases, with 7 bases spanning the gap. CDR3 DNA: TGTGCCAGCAGCCCCCGTCATCAGCCCCAGCATTTT. As protein: CASSPRHQPQHF. Full variable domain (remainder filled in from reference TRBV7-8 and TRBJ1-5): GAGVSQSPRYKVAKRGQDVALRCDPISGHVSLFWYQQALGQGPEFLTYFQNEAQLDKSGLPSDRFFAERPEGSVSTLKIQRTQQEDSAVYLCASSPRHQPQHFGDGTRLSIL.

The V call is TRBV7-9, the J call TRBJ2-1; 8 nucleotides align to TRBD2. V trimming: 5 bases; J trimming: 2 bases; junction bases outside the gene matches: 5. This CDR3 has 15 amino acids. CDR1 and CDR2 (germline): SEHNR, FQNEAQ (reference sequence). The CDR3 DNA reads as TGTGCCAGCAGCCCCGATAGCGGGGCCTACAATGAGCAGTTCTTC. Its translation is CASSPDSGAYNEQFF.

The sample holds one count of this clone. V and J are TRBV7-2 and TRBJ2-5; D is perhaps TRBD2 (5 bases). The CDR3 sequence is 15 residues long. V was shortened by 5 bases and J by 3 bases, with 16 bases between the two germline ends. CDR1 and CDR2 (germline): SGHTA, FQGNSA. The CDR3 loop is CASSPGSRLKETQYF. DNA of the CDR3: TGTGCCAGCAGCCCGGGGTCGAGGCTGAAAGAGACCCAGTACTTC.

This clone was seen more than once but under ten times. This sequence joins TRBV27 and TRBJ1-5; maybe TRBD1 (6 bases). CDR3 length equals 14 residues. Trimming removed 6 bases from V and 3 bases from J, with 12 bases in between. Germline CDR1 and CDR2: MNHEY and SMNVEV (reference sequence). The CDR3 nucleotides are TGTGCCAGCAGCAGGGGCACTTACAATCAGCCCCAGCATTTT. This translates into CASSRGTYNQPQHF.

Turning to this clone: The same CDR3 can be traced to other DNA sequences in this sample. This chain links TRBV27 with TRBJ1-3, with D tentatively TRBD1 (5 bases). Germline V CDR1 and CDR2: MNHEY, SMNVEV (reference sequence). CDR3 length: 14 residues. V lost 3 bases to trimming and J lost 4 bases, with 10 bases between them. DNA for the CDR3: TGTGCCAGCAGTTTTGGGGGTTCGGGAAACACCATATATTTT. Translation: CASSFGGSGNTIYF.

This chain connects TRBV11-2 to TRBJ2-7, with D tentatively TRBD1 (6 bases). Trimming took 5 bases from V and 5 from J, leaving 19 bases between them. CDR1 is SGHAT, CDR2 FQNNGV, per germline. The CDR3 is 15 residues long. The CDR3 region is CASSQPGRGGHEQYF. CDR3 in DNA: TGTGCCAGCAGCCAGCCCGGCCGTGGGGGCCACGAGCAGTACTTC.

The chain carries TRBV27 and TRBJ2-3; D may be TRBD2 (5 bases). CDR3 length: 16 residues. The V gene's germline CDR1 is MNHEY and CDR2 SMNVEV (reference sequence). The V end was cut by 4 bases, the J end by 1 base, with 15 bases between. The CDR3 nucleotides read TGTGCCAGCAGTTCCCGACTATCTCAGGGCACAGATACGCAGTATTTT. The encoded protein is CASSSRLSQGTDTQYF.

The chain is built from TRBV20-1 and TRBJ2-1; D remains unclear. Trimming left V 3 bases short and J 7 bases short, with 7 bases between. Germline-derived CDR1 and CDR2 are DFQATT and SNEGSKA (reference sequence). The CDR3 loop spans 11 amino acids. The CDR3, as DNA: TGCAGTGCTAGTTTGGGGAATGAGCAGTTCTTC. It yields the protein CSASLGNEQFF.

The chain employs TRBV7-7 and TRBJ2-1, with 7 bases lining up with TRBD2. Germline-derived CDR1 and CDR2 are SSHAT and FNYEAQ (reference sequence). This CDR3 has 18 amino acids. V lost 1 base, J lost 1 base, and 10 bases stayed unmatched. The CDR3 spells CASSLGPSGRGSYNEQFF. CDR3 sequence (DNA): TGTGCCAGCAGCTTAGGTCCCTCTGGGAGGGGATCCTACAATGAGCAGTTCTTC.

The chain has TRBV29-1 and TRBJ1-2, with 9 nucleotides matching TRBD1. V lost 0 bases, J lost 4 bases, and 21 bases stayed unmatched. The CDR3 loop spans 20 amino acids. The germline gives CDR1 SQVTM, CDR2 ANQGSEA. In DNA, the CDR3 is TGCAGCGTTGAAGATTGGGCAACGGGTGGTTCCACAGGGGGCGGCTATGGCTACACCTTC. Translation gives CSVEDWATGGSTGGGYGYTF.

This rearrangement joins TRBV11-2 to TRBJ2-7; the D call may be TRBD1 or TRBD2 (6 bases each). The CDR3 is 16 amino acids. The germline V and J ends were trimmed by 5 bases and 5 bases, with 22 bases remaining between them. Germline V gene lookup returns CDR1 SGHAT and CDR2 FQNNGV. The CDR3 DNA sequence: TGTGCCAGCAGCCCCCTTTCACGGGGGCTGTTGGACGAGCAGTACTTC. This codes for CASSPLSRGLLDEQYF.

The genes are TRBV21-1 and TRBJ1-4. TRBV21-1 is marked as a pseudogene. The CDR3 sequence is 15 residues long. The chain's CDR3 is CASSKVGIHNEKLFF. The DNA of the CDR3 is TGTGCCAGCAGCAAAGTCGGGATTCATAATGAAAAACTGTTTTTT.

The chain is built from TRBV4-2 and TRBJ2-7; D might be TRBD1 (6 bases). The length of the CDR3 is 16 residues. Germline loops: CDR1 LGHNA, CDR2 YNFKEQ. V was trimmed by 0 bases and J by 2 bases, leaving 14 bases between them. The CDR3 bases are TGTGCCAGCAGCCAAGATGTACGCAGGGGTACCTACGAGCAGTACTTC. It encodes CASSQDVRRGTYEQYF.

The chain recombines TRBV2 with TRBJ2-1, with D maybe TRBD1 (6 bases). The germline CDR1 and CDR2 sequences are SNHLY and FYNNEI. The CDR3 has 15 residues. V dropped 4 bases and J dropped 0 bases, with 10 bases sitting between them. As DNA, the CDR3 is TGTGCCAGCAGTGTGGGGGCCCGCTCCTACAATGAGCAGTTCTTC. Protein: CASSVGARSYNEQFF.

Comments on this clone: Mismatch with germline at one junction end may stem from a read error. V usage is TRBV19 and J usage is TRBJ2-5; 7 bases are shared with TRBD1. The CDR3 spans 13 residues. In germline, CDR1 is LNHDA, CDR2 SQIVND (reference sequence). The CDR3 DNA is TGTGCCAGTAGGATAGGGGGCGGGGAGACCCAGTACTTC. Its protein is CASRIGGGETQYF.